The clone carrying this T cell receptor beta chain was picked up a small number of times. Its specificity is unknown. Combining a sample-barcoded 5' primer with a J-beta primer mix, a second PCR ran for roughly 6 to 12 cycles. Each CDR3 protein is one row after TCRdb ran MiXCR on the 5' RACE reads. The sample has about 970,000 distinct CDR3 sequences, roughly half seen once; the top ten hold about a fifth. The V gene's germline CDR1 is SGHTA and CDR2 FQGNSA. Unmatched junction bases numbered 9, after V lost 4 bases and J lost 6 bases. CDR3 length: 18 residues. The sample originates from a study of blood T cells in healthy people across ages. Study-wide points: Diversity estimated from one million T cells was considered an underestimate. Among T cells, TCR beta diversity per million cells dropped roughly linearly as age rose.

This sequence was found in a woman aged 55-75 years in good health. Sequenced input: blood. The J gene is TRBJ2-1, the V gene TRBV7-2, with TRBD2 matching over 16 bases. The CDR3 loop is CASSSGTSGRARFNEQFF. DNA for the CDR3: TGTGCCAGCAGCTCCGGGACTAGCGGGAGGGCCCGATTCAATGAGCAGTTCTTC.